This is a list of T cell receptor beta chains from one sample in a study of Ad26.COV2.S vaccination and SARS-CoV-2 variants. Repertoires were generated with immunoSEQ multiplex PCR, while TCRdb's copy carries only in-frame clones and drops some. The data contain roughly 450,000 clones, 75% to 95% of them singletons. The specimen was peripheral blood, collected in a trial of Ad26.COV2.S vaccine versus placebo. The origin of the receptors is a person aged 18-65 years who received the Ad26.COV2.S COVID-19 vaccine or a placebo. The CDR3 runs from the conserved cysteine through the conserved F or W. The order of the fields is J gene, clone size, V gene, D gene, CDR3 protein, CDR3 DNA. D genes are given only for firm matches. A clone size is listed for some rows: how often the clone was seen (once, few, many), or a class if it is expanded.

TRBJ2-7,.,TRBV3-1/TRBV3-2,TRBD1,CASSPPSGTGNYEQYF,TGTGCCAGCAGCCCCCCGTCTGGGACAGGGAACTACGAGCAGTACTTC
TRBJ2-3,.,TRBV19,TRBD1,CASSGGTGKADTQYF,TGTGCCAGTAGTGGGGGGACAGGGAAGGCAGATACGCAGTATTTT
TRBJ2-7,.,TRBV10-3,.,CAISEFRDWEQYF,TGTGCCATCAGTGAGTTCAGGGATTGGGAGCAGTACTTC
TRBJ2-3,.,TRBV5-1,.,CASSLPGTDTQYF,TGCGCCAGCAGCTTACCCGGCACAGATACGCAGTATTTT
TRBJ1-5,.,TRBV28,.,CASRTDSPNQPQHF,TGTGCCAGCAGAACGGACAGCCCAAATCAGCCCCAGCATTTT
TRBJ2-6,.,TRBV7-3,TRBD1,CASSLYGTGHSGANVLTF,TGTGCCAGCAGCTTATACGGGACAGGCCACTCTGGGGCCAACGTCCTGACTTTC
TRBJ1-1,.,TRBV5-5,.,CASSLEGNGQAFF,TGTGCCAGCAGCTTGGAGGGTAACGGACAAGCTTTCTTT
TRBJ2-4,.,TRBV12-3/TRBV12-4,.,CASSLEPGNIQYF,TGTGCCAGCAGTTTAGAACCGGGAAACATTCAGTACTTC
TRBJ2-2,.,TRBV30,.,CAWSTGTGELFF,TGTGCCTGGAGTACAGGGACCGGGGAGCTGTTTTTT
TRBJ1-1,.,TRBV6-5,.,CASSAGRWSGTEAFF,TGTGCCAGCAGCGCGGGACGGTGGTCAGGGACTGAAGCTTTCTTT
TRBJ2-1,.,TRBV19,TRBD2,CASKISGTSSYNEQFF,TGTGCCAGTAAAATTTCCGGGACTAGCTCCTACAATGAGCAGTTCTTC
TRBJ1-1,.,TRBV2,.,CASMDANTEAFF,TGTGCCAGCATGGACGCGAACACTGAAGCTTTCTTT
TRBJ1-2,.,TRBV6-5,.,CASSPVGGDYGYTF,TGTGCCAGCAGCCCAGTCGGGGGAGACTATGGCTACACCTTC
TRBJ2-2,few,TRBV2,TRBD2,CASKAGEEAGELFF,TGTGCCAGCAAGGCGGGAGAAGAGGCCGGGGAGCTGTTTTTT
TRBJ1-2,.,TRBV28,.,CASSLPSYGYTF,TGTGCCAGCAGTTTACCAAGCTATGGCTACACCTTC
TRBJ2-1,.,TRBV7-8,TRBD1,CASSPWTGGLFF,TGTGCCAGCAGCCCCTGGACAGGGGGCCTGTTCTTC
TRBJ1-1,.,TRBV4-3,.,CASSQSRIGAGTEAFF,TGCGCCAGCAGCCAATCTCGGATCGGCGCGGGCACTGAAGCTTTCTTT
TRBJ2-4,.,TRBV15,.,CATSTDQGLAKNIQYF,TGTGCCACCAGCACAGATCAGGGGTTAGCCAAAAACATTCAGTACTTC
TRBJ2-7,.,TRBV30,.,CAWSVGDYEQYF,TGTGCCTGGAGTGTAGGGGACTACGAGCAGTACTTC
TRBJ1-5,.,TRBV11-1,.,CASSWEGRYSNQPQHF,TGTGCCAGCAGCTGGGAGGGCAGATATAGCAATCAGCCCCAGCATTTT
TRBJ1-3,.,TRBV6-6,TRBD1,CASRDTGGNGNTIYF,TGTGCCAGCAGAGATACAGGGGGCAACGGAAACACCATATATTTT
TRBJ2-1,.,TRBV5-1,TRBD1,CASSWTSGGEQFF,TGCGCCAGCAGCTGGACTTCAGGGGGAGAGCAGTTCTTC
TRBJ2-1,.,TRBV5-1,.,CASSLRVQREQFF,TGCGCCAGCAGCCTTAGGGTCCAAAGGGAGCAGTTCTTC
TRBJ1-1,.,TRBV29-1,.,CSVRERPGEPEAFF,TGCAGCGTACGAGAACGTCCGGGAGAGCCTGAAGCTTTCTTT
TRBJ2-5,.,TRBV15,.,CATSGNQGFEETQYF,TGTGCCACCAGCGGCAATCAGGGGTTCGAGGAGACCCAGTACTTC
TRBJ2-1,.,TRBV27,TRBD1,CASILNFGTGNDNEQFF,TGTGCCAGCATTTTGAACTTTGGGACAGGGAACGACAATGAGCAGTTCTTC
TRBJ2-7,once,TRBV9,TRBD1,CASNLTGQGTYEQYF,TGTGCCAGCAATTTGACAGGGCAGGGGACCTACGAGCAGTACTTC
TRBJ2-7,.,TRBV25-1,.,CASSELGSYEQYF,TGTGCCAGCAGTGAACTCGGGAGTTACGAGCAGTACTTC
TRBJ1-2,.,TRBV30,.,CAWSSAGGLWYGYTF,TGTGCCTGGAGTTCCGCCGGGGGGCTGTGGTATGGCTACACCTTC
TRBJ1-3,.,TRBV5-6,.,CASSLMQAGNTIYF,TGTGCCAGCAGCTTGATGCAGGCTGGAAACACCATATATTTT
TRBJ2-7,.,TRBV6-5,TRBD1,CASNRGSEEQYF,TGTGCCAGCAACAGGGGTTCTGAGGAGCAGTACTTC
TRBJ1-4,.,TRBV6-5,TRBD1,CASRTTGGHEKLFF,TGTGCCAGCAGAACAACAGGGGGCCATGAAAAACTGTTTTTT
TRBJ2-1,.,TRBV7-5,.,CARSRARDGRVNEQFF,TGTGCCAGAAGCCGAGCGCGGGACGGGAGGGTCAATGAGCAGTTCTTC
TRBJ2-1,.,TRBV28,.,CASSLKYNEQFF,TGTGCCAGCAGCCTAAAGTACAATGAGCAGTTCTTC
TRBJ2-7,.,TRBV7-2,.,CASSLRTAPSYEQYF,TGTGCCAGCAGCCTTCGGACAGCCCCCTCCTACGAGCAGTACTTC
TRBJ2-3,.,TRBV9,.,CASSGRRAGRTTDTQYF,TGTGCCAGCAGCGGTAGGCGTGCAGGGCGCACCACAGATACGCAGTATTTT
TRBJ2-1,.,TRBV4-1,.,CASSQDGGYEQFF,TGCGCCAGCAGCCAAGATGGGGGCTATGAGCAGTTCTTC
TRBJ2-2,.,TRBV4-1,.,CASSRPFITGELFF,TGCGCCAGCAGCCGACCGTTTATAACCGGGGAGCTGTTTTTT
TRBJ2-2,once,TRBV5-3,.,CARSLPGEVTGELFF,TGTGCCAGAAGCTTGCCGGGAGAGGTCACCGGGGAGCTGTTTTTT
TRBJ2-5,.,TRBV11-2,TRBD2,CASARSGSETQYF,TGTGCCAGCGCGAGGAGCGGGAGTGAGACCCAGTACTTC
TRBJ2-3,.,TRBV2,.,CASGSSVAGSTQYF,TGTGCCAGCGGTTCATCGGTCGCGGGGTCCACGCAGTATTTT
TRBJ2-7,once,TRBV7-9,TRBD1,CASSFRDRGEQYF,TGTGCCAGCAGCTTCCGGGACAGGGGAGAGCAGTACTTC
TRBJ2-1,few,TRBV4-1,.,CASSGGNNEQFF,TGCGCCAGCAGCGGCGGGAACAATGAGCAGTTCTTC
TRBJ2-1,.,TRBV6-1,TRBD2,CASSAAGGAPYNEQFF,TGTGCCAGCAGTGCCGCGGGGGGGGCCCCCTACAATGAGCAGTTCTTC